The 25 T cell receptor beta chains below come from one sample, sequenced in a study of beta chain features in type 1 diabetes. As every portion of the isolated RNA was reverse transcribed, the sequencing read expressed TCRB transcripts. Some clones are missing from TCRdb's copy, which holds only in-frame ones; the method was immunoSEQ multiplex PCR. This table has about 210,000 clones, roughly 10% appearing once. Sequencing used central memory CD4+ T cells from blood. Receptor source: a man aged 18-30 years in good health.

The J gene is TRBJ2-7, the V gene TRBV28; D gene ambiguous. The CDR3 is 13 amino acids. V lost 2 bases to trimming and J lost 2 bases, with 7 bases between them. Looked up from germline, CDR1 is MDHEN and CDR2 is SYDVKM. The CDR3 loop reads CASSLDATYEQYF. The CDR3 nucleotides read TGTGCCAGCAGTTTAGACGCCACCTACGAGCAGTACTTC.

This clone has a single count. The V call is TRBV2, the J call TRBJ2-7; 8 bases align to TRBD1. Germline assignment: CDR1 SNHLY and CDR2 FYNNEI. This CDR3 is built from 14 residues. V trimming: 3 bases; J trimming: 2 bases; junction bases outside the gene matches: 3. CDR3 sequence reads: CASSDRTGTYEQYF. The CDR3 region has the DNA TGTGCCAGCAGTGACCGGACAGGGACCTACGAGCAGTACTTC.

The chain links TRBV7-3 to TRBJ2-2, with 11 bases fitting TRBD1. The CDR3 loop spans 16 amino acids. J lost 5 bases, V lost 4 bases, and 6 bases had no gene match. CDR1 and CDR2 from the germline V gene are SGHTA and FQGTGA. CDR3 protein: CASSWAGTGGTGELFF. CDR3 coding DNA: TGTGCCAGCAGCTGGGCCGGGACAGGGGGAACCGGGGAGCTGTTTTTT.

This clone was counted a few times. The J gene is TRBJ2-3, the V gene TRBV4-1, with 12 bases fitting TRBD2. The CDR3 has 15 amino acids. V dropped 5 bases and J dropped 4; count of bases not matched to a gene: 4. Germline V gives CDR1 MGHRA, CDR2 YSYEKL. The CDR3 loop is CASSRGLAGSDTQYF. For the CDR3, the DNA is TGCGCCAGCAGCAGAGGACTAGCGGGATCAGATACGCAGTATTTT.

The rearrangement uses TRBV30 and TRBJ1-2; possible D gene TRBD1, 5 bases. The CDR3 is made up of 13 amino acids. CDR1 and CDR2 from the germline V gene are GTSNPN and SVGIG (reference sequence). Trimming shortened V by 0 bases and J by 8 bases, and 13 bases separated the two germline ends. CDR3 sequence: CAWSVSGIRGYTF. The DNA of the CDR3 is TGTGCCTGGAGTGTGTCAGGGATCAGGGGCTACACCTTC.

This clone was picked up a small number of times. This chain links TRBV18 with TRBJ1-3, with 8 nucleotides matching TRBD1. The CDR3 is 17 residues long. The V and J ends lost 3 bases and 0 bases, in that order; junction bases with no gene match: 7. The germline V gene encodes CDR1 KGHSH and CDR2 LQKENI. CDR3 nucleotides: TGTGCCAGCTCACCGGAGGGACAGGCCCTCTCTGGAAACACCATATATTTT. This sequence encodes CASSPEGQALSGNTIYF.

This clone showed up just a few times. V is TRBV7-3 and J is TRBJ1-5, with unresolved D. Per germline, CDR1 SGHTA and CDR2 FQGTGA. V lost 0 bases and J 6 bases, leaving 6 bases between the germline ends. This CDR3 comprises 13 residues. The CDR3 spells CASSLTALQPQHF. In DNA, the CDR3 is TGTGCCAGCAGCTTAACGGCCCTTCAGCCCCAGCATTTT. The whole variable domain, filled in from reference TRBV7-3 and TRBJ1-5, reads GAGVSQTPSNKVTEKGKYVELRCDPISGHTALYWYRQSLGQGPEFLIYFQGTGAADDSGLPNDRFFAVRPEGSVSTLKIQRTERGDSAVYLCASSLTALQPQHFGDGTRLSIL.

This chain links TRBV29-1 with TRBJ2-1; no reliable D call. V lost 1 base and J 4 bases, leaving 17 bases between the germline ends. Germline CDR1 and CDR2: SQVTM and ANQGSEA. The CDR3 has 16 amino acids. Here the CDR3 DNA reads TGCAGCGTTGAAGCGAACCGGGCTGGGCGTTACAATGAGCAGTTCTTC. It encodes CSVEANRAGRYNEQFF.

The chain carries TRBV7-8 and TRBJ1-1, with TRBD1 as a possible D gene (6 bases). Trimming pared 3 bases from V and 2 bases from J, leaving 10 bases between. The germline gives CDR1 SGHVS, CDR2 FQNEAQ. This CDR3 spans 14 amino acids. DNA for the CDR3: TGTGCCAGCAGCTTCTGGACAGAAAACACTGAAGCTTTCTTT. Translating gives CASSFWTENTEAFF.

V usage is TRBV10-3 and J usage is TRBJ2-5; 13 bases are shared with TRBD2. The CDR3 contains 17 residues. Germline CDR1 is ENHRY and CDR2 is SYGVKD. With 0 bases clipped from V and 3 bases from J, the junction kept 4 bases outside the gene matches. CDR3 nucleotide sequence: TGTGCCATCAGTGAGTCGAGGACTAGCGGGAGAAAAGAGACCCAGTACTTC. Encoded protein: CAISESRTSGRKETQYF.

This clone has just a few counts. V is TRBV5-4 and J is TRBJ2-6; D might be TRBD1 (6 bases). Trimming took 2 bases from V and 0 from J, leaving 12 bases between them. Germline CDR1 reads SGHNT; CDR2 reads YYREEE (reference sequence). This CDR3 has 17 residues. The CDR3, as DNA: TGTGCCAGCAGCTTCGGACAGCTCAGCTCTGGGGCCAACGTCCTGACTTTC. It translates to CASSFGQLSSGANVLTF.

This clone has more than one count but fewer than ten. V is TRBV29-1 and J is TRBJ1-4; D remains ambiguous. CDR1 is SQVTM, CDR2 ANQGSEA, per germline. V lost 4 bases and J lost 5, with 8 bases in between. This CDR3 spans 12 amino acids. The CDR3 sequence is CSVVIGNEKLFF. Here the CDR3 DNA reads TGCAGCGTTGTGATCGGAAATGAAAAACTGTTTTTT.

This clone was recorded a few times. The chain couples TRBV9 to TRBJ2-1, with 10 bases that match TRBD2. The CDR3 consists of 17 residues. The germline CDR1 and CDR2 sequences are SGDLS and YYNGEE. V lost 1 base to trimming and J lost 15 bases; unmatched junction nucleotides: 19. The CDR3 DNA is TGTGCCAGCAGCGTAACCCCGCTAGCGGGAGTCCGCGGAGATCGGTTCTTC. Translating it yields CASSVTPLAGVRGDRFF. Based on the CDR3 plus reference TRBV9 and TRBJ2-1, the full variable domain is DSGVTQTPKHLITATGQRVTLRCSPRSGDLSVYWYQQSLDQGLQFLIQYYNGEERAKGNILERFSAQQFPDLHSELNLSSLELGDSALYFCASSVTPLAGVRGDRFFGPGTRLTVL.

This clone was detected many times. The chain uses TRBV19 and TRBJ2-7, with D possibly being TRBD1 or TRBD2 (6 bases each). V was cut by 9 bases and J by 3 bases, with 12 bases left in between. The CDR3 is 12 amino acids. CDR1 is LNHDA and CDR2 is SQIVND in the germline V gene (reference sequence). In DNA form, the CDR3 reads TGTGCCAGAAGGGGGGATAACTACGAGCAGTACTTC. Translating gives CARRGDNYEQYF.

This rearrangement joins TRBV28 to TRBJ2-7, with TRBD1 as a possible D gene (6 bases). Germline values: CDR1 MDHEN, CDR2 SYDVKM. The V gene lost 3 bases and the J gene lost 4 bases, with 13 bases spanning the gap. The CDR3 loop spans 14 amino acids. CDR3 in DNA: TGTGCCAGCAGTTTTCAGCCAGGGGAGTACGAGCAGTACTTC. Protein product: CASSFQPGEYEQYF.

This chain uses TRBV5-4 with TRBJ2-2; D remains ambiguous. The CDR3 sequence is 16 residues long. Trimming took off 0 bases at V and 1 base at J, with 10 bases between the two ends. CDR1 is SGHNT, CDR2 YYREEE, per germline (reference sequence). The chain's CDR3 is CASSLAVKRNTGELFF. CDR3 coding DNA: TGTGCCAGCAGCTTGGCCGTAAAGCGGAACACCGGGGAGCTGTTTTTT. Drawing the rest from reference TRBV5-4 and TRBJ2-2, the complete variable domain is ETGVTQSPTHLIKTRGQQVTLRCSSQSGHNTVSWYQQALGQGPQFIFQYYREEENGRGNFPPRFSGLQFPNYSSELNVNALELDDSALYLCASSLAVKRNTGELFFGEGSRLTVL.

The gene calls are TRBV2 and TRBJ2-5; no reliable D call. CDR3 length: 14 amino acids. With 7 bases removed from V and 3 bases from J, the gap between germline ends came to 15 bases. From germline, CDR1 is SNHLY and CDR2 FYNNEI. Here the CDR3 DNA reads TGTGCCAGCAAGGACGATCTGGCGAAAGAGACCCAGTACTTC. Protein product: CASKDDLAKETQYF.

The chain couples TRBV20-1 to TRBJ2-5, with unresolved D. The end of the DNA fits TRBJ2-7 better, so the J call may be wrong. The germline V gene encodes CDR1 DFQATT and CDR2 SNEGSKA (reference sequence). This CDR3 has 11 residues. The CDR3 DNA follows: TGCAGTGCCTCAGGCGCCTACGAGCAGTACTTC. The encoded protein is CSASGAYEQYF.

This clone was seen repeatedly, ten times or more. The chain has TRBV7-2 and TRBJ2-7; possible D gene TRBD2, 5 bases. The germline V gene encodes CDR1 SGHTA and CDR2 FQGNSA. The V end was cut by 1 base, the J end by 9 bases, with 13 bases between. The CDR3 totals 13 residues. CDR3 loop: CASSLVFVGAQYF. In DNA, the CDR3 is TGTGCCAGCAGCTTAGTGTTCGTGGGAGCGCAGTACTTC.

This chain joins TRBV7-8 and TRBJ2-7, with no clear D. Germline V CDR1 and CDR2: SGHVS, FQNEAQ. CDR3 length: 13 amino acids. V lost 5 bases and J 3 bases, leaving 11 bases between the germline ends. CDR3 loop: CASSLILNYEQYF. Written as DNA, the CDR3 is TGTGCCAGCAGCCTGATCTTAAACTACGAGCAGTACTTC.

V gene TRBV6-1 combines with J gene TRBJ2-3, with D possibly TRBD1 on 5 matching bases. V shed 6 bases and J shed 0 bases, with 13 bases lying between them. The CDR3 contains 15 residues. Germline V gene sequence: CDR1 MNHNS, CDR2 SASEGT. CDR3 nucleotide sequence: TGTGCCAGCAGACAACTGGGGCCTAGCACAGATACGCAGTATTTT. This codes for CASRQLGPSTDTQYF.

The V and J genes are TRBV19 and TRBJ1-1; D remains ambiguous. Germline loops: CDR1 LNHDA, CDR2 SQIVND (reference sequence). With 5 bases removed from V and 5 bases from J, the gap between germline ends came to 12 bases. The CDR3 is 13 residues long. The CDR3 is CASSATWATEAFF. The CDR3 DNA is TGTGCCAGTAGTGCTACATGGGCGACTGAAGCTTTCTTT.

The J gene is TRBJ1-1, the V gene TRBV11-2, with no clear D. There are 13 residues in the CDR3. Germline values: CDR1 SGHAT, CDR2 FQNNGV. The germline V and J ends were trimmed by 2 bases and 1 base, with 5 bases remaining between them. CDR3 protein: CASSLTTNTEAFF. DNA of the CDR3: TGTGCCAGCAGCTTAACCACGAACACTGAAGCTTTCTTT.

This clone has more than one count but fewer than ten. The J gene is TRBJ2-1, the V gene TRBV7-3; TRBD2 agrees at 10 bases. The V segment lost 5 bases and the J segment 6 bases; nucleotides outside the gene matches: 7. Germline V gene data show CDR1 as SGHTA and CDR2 as FQGTGA. This CDR3 spans 15 amino acids. The CDR3 sequence: CASSAGTSEFNEQFF. The CDR3, as DNA: TGTGCCAGCAGCGCCGGGACTAGCGAATTCAATGAGCAGTTCTTC.

The J gene is TRBJ2-2, the V gene TRBV4-1; D may be TRBD1 or TRBD2 (7 bases each). The germline V gene encodes CDR1 MGHRA and CDR2 YSYEKL. The V end lost 3 bases, the J end lost 9 bases, and 17 bases lay between the germline ends. This CDR3 comprises 15 residues. This chain's CDR3 is CASSQDRQGGRELFF. DNA for the CDR3: TGCGCCAGCAGCCAGGATCGACAGGGAGGGAGGGAGCTGTTTTTT.